This is a list of T cell receptor beta chains from one sample in a study of blood T cell repertoires in COVID-19. Using immunoSEQ multiplex PCR, the repertoire was profiled, and TCRdb retains in-frame clones only, with some absent. The sample lists about 220,000 clones, under 90% occurring once. Specimen: PBMCs or T cells enriched from blood (not recorded which). Source of these receptors: an older woman who had recovered from COVID-19. Both conserved end residues are part of each CDR3. The order of the fields is J gene, clone size, D gene, V gene, CDR3 DNA, CDR3 protein. A D gene is named only where the DNA matches it firmly. Size values are once, few and many counts, or a class for expanded clones, and some rows have none.

J gene: TRBJ2-6; clone size: -; D gene: TRBD2; V gene: TRBV5-1; CDR3 DNA: TGCGCCAGCAGCTTGGGGAGTAGCGGGAGGACCTCTGGGGCCAACGTCCTGACTTTC; CDR3 protein: CASSLGSSGRTSGANVLTF
J gene: TRBJ2-1; clone size: -; D gene: TRBD2; V gene: TRBV7-8; CDR3 DNA: TGTGCCAGCAGCTTAGTGGGCGGGGGGGCATCAAATGAGCAGTTCTTC; CDR3 protein: CASSLVGGGASNEQFF
J gene: TRBJ2-7; clone size: -; D gene: -; V gene: TRBV5-1; CDR3 DNA: TGCGCCAGCAGCTTGAATCAGGGGTACGAGCAGTACTTC; CDR3 protein: CASSLNQGYEQYF
J gene: TRBJ1-1; clone size: few; D gene: -; V gene: TRBV13; CDR3 DNA: TGTGCCAGCAGCTACCGTCAGATTATGAACACTGAAGCTTTCTTT; CDR3 protein: CASSYRQIMNTEAFF
J gene: TRBJ1-4; clone size: -; D gene: TRBD1; V gene: TRBV27; CDR3 DNA: TGTGCCAGCAAGACAGGGAGGGAAAAACTGTTTTTT; CDR3 protein: CASKTGREKLFF
J gene: TRBJ1-1; clone size: -; D gene: -; V gene: TRBV2; CDR3 DNA: TGTGCCAGCAGCCGTTCGAACACTGAAGCTTTCTTT; CDR3 protein: CASSRSNTEAFF
J gene: TRBJ1-2; clone size: -; D gene: -; V gene: TRBV4-3; CDR3 DNA: TGCGCCAGCAGCCAGGAGGGCAATAACTATGGCTACACCTTC; CDR3 protein: CASSQEGNNYGYTF
J gene: TRBJ1-1; clone size: -; D gene: -; V gene: TRBV7-2; CDR3 DNA: TGTGCCAGCATCATAGATTATGCGAACACTGAAGCTTTCTTT; CDR3 protein: CASIIDYANTEAFF
J gene: TRBJ1-6; clone size: once; D gene: -; V gene: TRBV1; CDR3 DNA: TGCACCAGCAGCCACCCAGCGGGGACTTCACCCCTCCACTTT; CDR3 protein: CTSSHPAGTSPLHF
J gene: TRBJ1-2; clone size: -; D gene: -; V gene: TRBV13; CDR3 DNA: TGTGCCAGCAGCTTTCTTCAGGGCGGTGGCTACACCTTC; CDR3 protein: CASSFLQGGGYTF
J gene: TRBJ1-6; clone size: -; D gene: TRBD1; V gene: TRBV6-5; CDR3 DNA: TGTGCCAGCAGTTACTCGAGACAGGGGAATTCACCCCTCCACTTT; CDR3 protein: CASSYSRQGNSPLHF